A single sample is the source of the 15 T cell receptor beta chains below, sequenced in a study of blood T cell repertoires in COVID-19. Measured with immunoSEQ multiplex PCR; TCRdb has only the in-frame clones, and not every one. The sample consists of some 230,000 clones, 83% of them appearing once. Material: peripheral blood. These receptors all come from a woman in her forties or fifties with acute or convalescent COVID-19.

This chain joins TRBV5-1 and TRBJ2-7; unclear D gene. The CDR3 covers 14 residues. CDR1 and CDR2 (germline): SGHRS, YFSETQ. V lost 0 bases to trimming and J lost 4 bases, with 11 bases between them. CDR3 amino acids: CASSLDSQRYEQYF. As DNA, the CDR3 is TGCGCCAGCAGCTTGGACAGCCAAAGATACGAGCAGTACTTC. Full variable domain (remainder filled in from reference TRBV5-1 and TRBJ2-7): KAGVTQTPRYLIKTRGQQVTLSCSPISGHRSVSWYQQTPGQGLQFLFEYFSETQRNKGNFPGRFSGRQFSNSRSEMNVSTLELGDSALYLCASSLDSQRYEQYFGPGTRLTVT.

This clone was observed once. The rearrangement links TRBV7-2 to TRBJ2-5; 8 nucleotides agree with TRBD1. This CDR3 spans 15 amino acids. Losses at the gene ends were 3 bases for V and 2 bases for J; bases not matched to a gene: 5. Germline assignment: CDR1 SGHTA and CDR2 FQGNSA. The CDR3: CASSLGQADQETQYF. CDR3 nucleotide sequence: TGTGCCAGCAGCTTGGGACAGGCAGATCAAGAGACCCAGTACTTC.

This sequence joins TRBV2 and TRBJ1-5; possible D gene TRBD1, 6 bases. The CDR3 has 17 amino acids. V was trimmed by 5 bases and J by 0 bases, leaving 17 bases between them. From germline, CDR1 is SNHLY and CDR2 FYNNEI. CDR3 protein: CASSPPGQRYSNQPQHF. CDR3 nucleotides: TGTGCCAGCAGTCCTCCTGGACAGCGGTATAGCAATCAGCCCCAGCATTTT. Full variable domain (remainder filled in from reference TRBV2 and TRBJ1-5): EPEVTQTPSHQVTQMGQEVILRCVPISNHLYFYWYRQILGQKVEFLVSFYNNEISEKSEIFDDQFSVERPDGSNFTLKIRSTKLEDSAMYFCASSPPGQRYSNQPQHFGDGTRLSIL.

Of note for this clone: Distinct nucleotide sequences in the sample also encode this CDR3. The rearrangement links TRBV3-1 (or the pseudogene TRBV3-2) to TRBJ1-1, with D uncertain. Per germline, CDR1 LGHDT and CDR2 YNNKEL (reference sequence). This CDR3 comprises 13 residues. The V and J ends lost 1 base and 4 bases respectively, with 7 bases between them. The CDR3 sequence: CASSQVRGTEAFF. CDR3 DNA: TGTGCCAGCAGCCAAGTGCGTGGCACTGAAGCTTTCTTT.

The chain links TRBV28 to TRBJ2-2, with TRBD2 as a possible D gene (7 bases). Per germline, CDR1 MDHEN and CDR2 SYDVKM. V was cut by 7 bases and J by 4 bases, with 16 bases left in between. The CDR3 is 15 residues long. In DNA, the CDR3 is TGTGCCAGCACCCTAGGGGGGGCGCTCACCGGGGAGCTGTTTTTT. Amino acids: CASTLGGALTGELFF.

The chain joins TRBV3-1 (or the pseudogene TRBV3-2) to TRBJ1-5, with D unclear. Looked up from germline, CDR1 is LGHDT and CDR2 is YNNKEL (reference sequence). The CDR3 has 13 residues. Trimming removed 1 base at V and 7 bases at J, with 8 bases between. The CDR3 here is CASSQAVLQPQHF. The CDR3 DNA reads TGTGCCAGCAGCCAAGCTGTACTGCAGCCCCAGCATTTT.

This chain's CDR3 is CASSFSGGKNIQYF. CDR3 nucleotide sequence: TGTGCCAGCAGTTTCAGCGGGGGCAAAAACATTCAGTACTTC. The V gene is TRBV6-5, the J gene TRBJ2-4, with 8 bases aligning to TRBD2. Germline CDR1 reads MNHEY; CDR2 reads SVGAGI. Germline trimming cut 4 bases from V and 3 bases from J; bases unmatched to any gene: 2. The CDR3 covers 14 residues.

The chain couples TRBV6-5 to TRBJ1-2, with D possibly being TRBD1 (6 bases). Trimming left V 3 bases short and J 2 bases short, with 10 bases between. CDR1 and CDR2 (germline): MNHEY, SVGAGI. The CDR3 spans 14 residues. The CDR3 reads CASSYTQGNYGYTF. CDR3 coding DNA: TGTGCCAGCAGTTATACCCAGGGGAACTATGGCTACACCTTC.

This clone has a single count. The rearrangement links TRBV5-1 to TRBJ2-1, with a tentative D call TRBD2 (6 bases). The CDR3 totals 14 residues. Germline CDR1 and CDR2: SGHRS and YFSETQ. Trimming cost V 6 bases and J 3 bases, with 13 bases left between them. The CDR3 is CASKQRADYNEQFF. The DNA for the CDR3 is TGCGCCAGCAAGCAGCGGGCTGACTACAATGAGCAGTTCTTC.

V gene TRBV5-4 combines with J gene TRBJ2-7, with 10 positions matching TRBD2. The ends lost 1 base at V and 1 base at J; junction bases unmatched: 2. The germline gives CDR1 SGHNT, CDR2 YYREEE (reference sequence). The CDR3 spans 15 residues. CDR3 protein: CASSLRSGGSYEQYF. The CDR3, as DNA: TGTGCCAGCAGCTTGCGTAGCGGGGGGTCCTACGAGCAGTACTTC.

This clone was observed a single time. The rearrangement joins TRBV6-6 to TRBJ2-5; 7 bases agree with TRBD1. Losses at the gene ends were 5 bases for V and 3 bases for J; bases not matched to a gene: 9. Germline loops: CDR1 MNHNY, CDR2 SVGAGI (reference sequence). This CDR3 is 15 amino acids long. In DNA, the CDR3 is TGTGCCAGCAGTACCACCGGGACAGCCAAAGAGACCCAGTACTTC. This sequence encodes CASSTTGTAKETQYF.

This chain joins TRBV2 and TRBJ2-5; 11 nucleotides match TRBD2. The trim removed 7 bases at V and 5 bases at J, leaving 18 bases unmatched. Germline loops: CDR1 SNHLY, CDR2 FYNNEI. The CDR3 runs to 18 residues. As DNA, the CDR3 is TGTGCCAGCATGCGATCATGGCTAGCGGGAGGCTTGGAGGAGACCCAGTACTTC. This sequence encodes CASMRSWLAGGLEETQYF.

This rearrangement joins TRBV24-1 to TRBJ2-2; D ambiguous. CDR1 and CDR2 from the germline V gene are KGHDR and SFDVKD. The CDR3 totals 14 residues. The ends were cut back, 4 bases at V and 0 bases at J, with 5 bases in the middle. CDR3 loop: CATSDRTNTGELFF. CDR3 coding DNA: TGTGCCACCAGTGACAGGACGAACACCGGGGAGCTGTTTTTT.

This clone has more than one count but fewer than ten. DNA of the CDR3: TGTGCCAGTAGTGGACAGGTCGGGCAGCCCCAGCATTTT. This codes for CASSGQVGQPQHF. This rearrangement joins TRBV19 to TRBJ1-5, with 7 positions matching TRBD1. The CDR3 sequence is 13 residues long. The V and J ends lost 5 bases and 7 bases, in that order; junction bases with no gene match: 5. Germline V gives CDR1 LNHDA, CDR2 SQIVND (reference sequence).

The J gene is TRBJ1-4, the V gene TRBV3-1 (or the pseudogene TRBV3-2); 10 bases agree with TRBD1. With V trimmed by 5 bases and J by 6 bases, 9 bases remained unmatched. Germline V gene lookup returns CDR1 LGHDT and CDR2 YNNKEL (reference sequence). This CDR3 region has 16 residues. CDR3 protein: CASSSRDRGAHEKLFF. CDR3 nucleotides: TGTGCCAGCAGCTCTAGGGACAGGGGCGCTCATGAAAAACTGTTTTTT.